This TCR beta chain was found in a study of blood T cell repertoires in COVID-19. Profiled with immunoSEQ multiplex PCR; TCRdb holds only in-frame clones, not every one. The data show approximately 170,000 clones, with 84% seen just once and roughly 7.3% held by the top ten. In its sample, this clone was seen once. An end of the junction does not agree with germline; a read error may underlie this. The sequence was obtained from a woman aged 45-59 years who had recovered from COVID-19. The sample comprised PBMCs or T cells enriched from blood (not recorded which).

The CDR3 is CASSFNRDTQHLF. The CDR3 coding sequence is TGTGCCAGCAGCTTTAATCGGGACACTCAGCATCTCTTT. The rearrangement joins TRBV12-3 or TRBV12-4 to TRBJ1-1; weak D call: TRBD1 (6 bases). The CDR3 extends over 13 amino acids.